The rows below give T cell receptor beta chains drawn from one sample of a study of T cell responses to AZD1222 COVID-19 vaccine. Profiling relied on immunoSEQ multiplex PCR, and the TCRdb table lists in-frame clones only, not all of them. This table holds around 200,000 clones, approximately 92% found once. The sample consisted of peripheral blood, taken 28 days after the second dose of the MenACWY control vaccine. These receptors were taken from an adult who received the MenACWY meningococcal vaccine as a control. CDR3s include the opening cysteine and the closing phenylalanine or tryptophan. Each record gives: D gene, V gene, clone size, J gene, CDR3 length, CDR3 protein, CDR3 DNA. D genes are given only for firm matches. Clone size is shown for a subset of rows, as once, few, many or a class of expanded clone.

TRBD1	TRBV28	-	TRBJ1-5	14	CASSLGQGAQPQHF	TGTGCCAGCAGTTTAGGACAGGGGGCTCAGCCCCAGCATTTT
-	TRBV2	-	TRBJ2-2	13	CASMVGYTGELFF	TGTGCCAGCATGGTCGGGTACACCGGGGAGCTGTTTTTT
-	TRBV5-1	-	TRBJ2-1	16	CASSLYGGRSNNEQFF	TGCGCCAGCAGCTTGTATGGGGGAAGGTCCAACAATGAGCAGTTCTTC
TRBD1	TRBV18	-	TRBJ1-6	15	CASSPGTGDRSPLHF	TGTGCCAGCTCACCAGGGACAGGGGATAGGTCACCCCTCCACTTT
TRBD1	TRBV6-5	-	TRBJ1-1	15	CASRDRGRGHTEAFF	TGTGCCAGCCGGGACAGGGGAAGAGGGCACACTGAAGCTTTCTTT
-	TRBV14	-	TRBJ1-2	14	CASSQDSLSYGYTF	TGTGCCAGCAGCCAAGATTCCCTTTCCTATGGCTACACCTTC
TRBD2	TRBV9	-	TRBJ2-3	18	CASSPLTRAGGPSDTQYF	TGTGCCAGCAGCCCCCTCACTCGAGCGGGGGGGCCATCAGATACGCAGTATTTT
-	TRBV6-2/TRBV6-3	once	TRBJ2-4	16	CASSYVTGRAKNIQYF	TGTGCCAGCAGTTACGTGACAGGACGGGCCAAAAACATTCAGTACTTC
-	TRBV5-1	-	TRBJ1-3	16	CASSLSPGSSGNTIYF	TGCGCCAGCAGCTTGTCCCCCGGGAGCTCTGGAAACACCATATATTTT
-	TRBV6-2/TRBV6-3	-	TRBJ2-5	16	CASSYPPGQGRQTQYF	TGTGCCAGCAGTTACCCCCCTGGGCAGGGTAGGCAGACCCAGTACTTC
-	TRBV7-2	-	TRBJ1-1	17	CASSLRRQATRVTEAFF	TGTGCCAGCAGCTTAAGGAGACAGGCCACGCGAGTGACTGAAGCTTTCTTT
-	TRBV9	-	TRBJ1-1	13	CASSVDSNTEAFF	TGTGCCAGCAGCGTAGATTCGAACACTGAAGCTTTCTTT
TRBD1	TRBV11-2	few	TRBJ1-1	13	CASSWTGGTEAFF	TGTGCCAGCAGCTGGACAGGGGGCACTGAAGCTTTCTTT
TRBD1	TRBV30	-	TRBJ2-7	16	CAWSVTGAPTRDEQYF	TGTGCCTGGAGTGTAACAGGGGCCCCCACCCGGGACGAGCAGTACTTC
TRBD1	TRBV18	-	TRBJ2-7	15	CASSPPRTGAYEQYF	TGTGCCAGCTCACCACCCAGGACAGGGGCCTACGAGCAGTACTTC
-	TRBV4-1	-	TRBJ1-2	16	CASSQVEDSPNYGYTF	TGCGCCAGCAGCCAAGTGGAGGACAGTCCGAACTATGGCTACACCTTC
-	TRBV7-9	-	TRBJ2-7	12	CASSPLNGEQYF	TGTGCCAGCAGCCCGTTGAATGGCGAGCAGTACTTC
TRBD2	TRBV6-1	-	TRBJ2-3	16	CASSDRWIAGGGTQYF	TGTGCCAGCAGTGATCGATGGATAGCGGGGGGTGGTACGCAGTATTTT
-	TRBV9	-	TRBJ1-3	14	CASSAGGSGNTIYF	TGTGCCAGCAGCGCCGGGGGCTCTGGAAACACCATATATTTT
-	TRBV28	-	TRBJ1-2	11	CASSLNYGYTF	TGTGCCAGCAGCCTAAACTATGGCTACACCTTC
TRBD2	TRBV10-1	-	TRBJ2-3	12	CASSRAAGMQYF	TGCGCCAGCAGTAGGGCAGCGGGGATGCAGTATTTT
-	TRBV7-9	-	TRBJ1-2	14	CASSAQQGIGSYTF	TGTGCCAGCAGCGCCCAACAGGGAATTGGATCCTACACCTTC
-	TRBV7-9	-	TRBJ1-5	14	CASSLGWGDQPQHF	TGTGCCAGCAGCTTAGGATGGGGAGATCAGCCCCAGCATTTT
-	TRBV6-5	-	TRBJ2-6	16	CASSYGSSSGANVLTF	TGTGCCAGCAGTTACGGGAGCAGTTCTGGGGCCAACGTCCTGACTTTC